This T cell receptor beta chain was sequenced for a study of OX40 agonist ivuxolimab in advanced cancers. The repertoire was sequenced with immunoSEQ multiplex PCR; TCRdb's copy has only in-frame clones and lacks some. The repertoire holds 55,000 to 80,000 clones, with about 88% as singletons. This clone was observed a few times. The TCR sequence derives from an adult with an advanced solid tumor such as melanoma, head and neck, liver or kidney cancer. Here the sequenced sample was CD4+ or CD8+ T cells sorted from blood, taken in a trial of the OX40 agonist ivuxolimab.

The CDR3: CASSQGKGSTNEKLFF. The CDR3 DNA is TGCGCCAGCAGCCAAGGGAAGGGAAGCACTAATGAAAAACTGTTTTTT. The V gene is TRBV4-1, the J gene TRBJ1-4; D gene uncertain. From germline, CDR1 is MGHRA and CDR2 YSYEKL. This CDR3 spans 16 amino acids. Between the trimmed V and J ends, which lost 1 base and 2 bases, there was a span of 11 bases.